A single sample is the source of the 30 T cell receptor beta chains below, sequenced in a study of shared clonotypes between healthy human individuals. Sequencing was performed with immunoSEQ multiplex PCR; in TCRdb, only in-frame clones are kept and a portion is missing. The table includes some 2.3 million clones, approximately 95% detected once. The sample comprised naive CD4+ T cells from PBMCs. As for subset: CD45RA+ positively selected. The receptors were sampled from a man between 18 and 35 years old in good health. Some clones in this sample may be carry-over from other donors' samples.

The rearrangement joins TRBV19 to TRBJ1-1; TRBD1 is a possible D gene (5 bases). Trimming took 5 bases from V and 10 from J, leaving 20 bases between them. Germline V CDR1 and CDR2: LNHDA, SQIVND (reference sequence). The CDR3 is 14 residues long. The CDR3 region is CASSQPGTLEGAFF. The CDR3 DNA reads TGTGCCAGTAGTCAACCGGGGACCCTGGAGGGAGCTTTCTTT.

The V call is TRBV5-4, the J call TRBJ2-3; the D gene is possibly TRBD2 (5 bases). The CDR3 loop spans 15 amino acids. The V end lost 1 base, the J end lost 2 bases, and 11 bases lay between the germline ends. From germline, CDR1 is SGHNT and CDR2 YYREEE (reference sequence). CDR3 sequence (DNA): TGTGCCAGCAGCTTGACTAGTCTCCTCACAGATACGCAGTATTTT. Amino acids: CASSLTSLLTDTQYF. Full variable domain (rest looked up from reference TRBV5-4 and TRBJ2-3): ETGVTQSPTHLIKTRGQQVTLRCSSQSGHNTVSWYQQALGQGPQFIFQYYREEENGRGNFPPRFSGLQFPNYSSELNVNALELDDSALYLCASSLTSLLTDTQYFGPGTRLTVL.

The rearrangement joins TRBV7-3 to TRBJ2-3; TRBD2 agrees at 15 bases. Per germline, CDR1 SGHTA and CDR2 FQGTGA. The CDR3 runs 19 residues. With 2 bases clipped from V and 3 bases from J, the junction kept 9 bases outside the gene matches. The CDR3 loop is CASSLLGTSGRRGTDTQYF. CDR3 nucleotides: TGTGCCAGCAGCTTATTAGGGACTAGCGGGAGGCGGGGAACAGATACGCAGTATTTT.

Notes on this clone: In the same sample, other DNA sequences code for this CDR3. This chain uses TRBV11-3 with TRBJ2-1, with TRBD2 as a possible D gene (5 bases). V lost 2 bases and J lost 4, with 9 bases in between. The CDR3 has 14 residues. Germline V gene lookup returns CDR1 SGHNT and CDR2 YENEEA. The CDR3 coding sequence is TGTGCCAGCAGCTTATCCCGGGAATACAATGAGCAGTTCTTC. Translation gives CASSLSREYNEQFF. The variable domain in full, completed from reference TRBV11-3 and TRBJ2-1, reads EAGVVQSPRYKIIEKKQPVAFWCNPISGHNTLYWYLQNLGQGPELLIRYENEEAVDDSQLPKDRFSAERLKGVDSTLKIQPAELGDSAVYLCASSLSREYNEQFFGPGTRLTVL.

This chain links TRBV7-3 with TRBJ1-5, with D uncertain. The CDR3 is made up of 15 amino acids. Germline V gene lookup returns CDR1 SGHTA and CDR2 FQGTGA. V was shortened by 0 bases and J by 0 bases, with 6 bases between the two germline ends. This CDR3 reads CASSLTQDSNQPQHF. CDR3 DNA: TGTGCCAGCAGCTTAACGCAGGATAGCAATCAGCCCCAGCATTTT.

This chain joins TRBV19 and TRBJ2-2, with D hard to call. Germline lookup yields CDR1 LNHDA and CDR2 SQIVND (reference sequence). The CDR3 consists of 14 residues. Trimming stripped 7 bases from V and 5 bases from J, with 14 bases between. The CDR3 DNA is TGTGCCAGTAAATACACCCGGATGACCGGGGAGCTGTTTTTT. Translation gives CASKYTRMTGELFF.

CDR3 in DNA: TGTGCCAGCAGCGTACAAAGCGGGAGGGCCGGGAATGAGCAGTTCTTC. Amino acids: CASSVQSGRAGNEQFF. The chain couples TRBV9 to TRBJ2-1; 10 bases agree with TRBD2. V dropped 1 base and J dropped 7; count of bases not matched to a gene: 8. Germline CDR1 SGDLS, CDR2 YYNGEE. The CDR3 spans 16 residues.

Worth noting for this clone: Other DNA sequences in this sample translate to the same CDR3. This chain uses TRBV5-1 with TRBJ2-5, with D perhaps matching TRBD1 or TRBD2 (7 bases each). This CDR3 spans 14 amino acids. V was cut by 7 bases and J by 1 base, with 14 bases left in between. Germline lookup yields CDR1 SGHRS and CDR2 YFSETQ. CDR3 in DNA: TGCGCCAGCTCAGGGGGGGACAGCCAAGAGACCCAGTACTTC. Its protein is CASSGGDSQETQYF.

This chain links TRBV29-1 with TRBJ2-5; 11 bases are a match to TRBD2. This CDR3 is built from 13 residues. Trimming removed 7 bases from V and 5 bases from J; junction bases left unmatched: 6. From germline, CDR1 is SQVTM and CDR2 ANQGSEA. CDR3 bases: TGCAGCGCTAAGGGACTAGCGGTGGAGACCCAGTACTTC. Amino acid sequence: CSAKGLAVETQYF. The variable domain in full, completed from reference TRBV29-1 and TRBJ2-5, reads SAVISQKPSRDICQRGTSLTIQCQVDSQVTMMFWYRQQPGQSLTLIATANQGSEATYESGFVIDKFPISRPNLTFSTLTVSNMSPEDSSIYLCSAKGLAVETQYFGPGTRLLVL.

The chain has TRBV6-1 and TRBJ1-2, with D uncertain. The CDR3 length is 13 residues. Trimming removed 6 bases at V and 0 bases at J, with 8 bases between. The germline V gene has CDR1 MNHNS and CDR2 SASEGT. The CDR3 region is CASRVHTNYGYTF. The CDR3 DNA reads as TGTGCCAGCAGGGTACATACTAACTATGGCTACACCTTC.

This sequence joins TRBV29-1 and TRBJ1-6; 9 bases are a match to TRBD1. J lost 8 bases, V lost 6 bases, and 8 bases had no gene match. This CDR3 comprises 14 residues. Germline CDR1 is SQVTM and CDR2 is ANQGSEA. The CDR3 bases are TGCAGCGTGGCGACAGGGGGGATTGATTCACCCCTCCACTTT. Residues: CSVATGGIDSPLHF.

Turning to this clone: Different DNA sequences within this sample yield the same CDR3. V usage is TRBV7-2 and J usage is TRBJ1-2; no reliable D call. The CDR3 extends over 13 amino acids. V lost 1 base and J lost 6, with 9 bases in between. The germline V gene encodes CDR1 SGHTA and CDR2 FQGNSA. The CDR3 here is CASSLVRSDGYTF. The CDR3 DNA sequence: TGTGCCAGCAGCTTAGTCAGATCGGATGGCTACACCTTC.

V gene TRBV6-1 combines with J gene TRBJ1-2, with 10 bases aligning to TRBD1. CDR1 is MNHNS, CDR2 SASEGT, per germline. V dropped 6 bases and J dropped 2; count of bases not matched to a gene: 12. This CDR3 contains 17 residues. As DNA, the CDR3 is TGTGCCAGCAGCGAATGGACCCAGGACAGGGGGAACTATGGCTACACCTTC. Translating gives CASSEWTQDRGNYGYTF.

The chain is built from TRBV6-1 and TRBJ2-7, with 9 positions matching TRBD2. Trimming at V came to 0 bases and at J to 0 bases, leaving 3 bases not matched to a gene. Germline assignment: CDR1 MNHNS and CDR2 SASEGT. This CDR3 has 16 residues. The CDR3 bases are TGTGCCAGCAGTGAAGCGGGTAGCGGGAGCTCCTACGAGCAGTACTTC. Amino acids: CASSEAGSGSSYEQYF.

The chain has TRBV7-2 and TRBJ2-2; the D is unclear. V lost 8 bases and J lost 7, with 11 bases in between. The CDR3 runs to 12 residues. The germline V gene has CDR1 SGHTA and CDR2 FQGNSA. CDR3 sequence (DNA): TGTGCCAGCGGGCGGTTGCTCGGGGAGCTGTTTTTT. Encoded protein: CASGRLLGELFF.

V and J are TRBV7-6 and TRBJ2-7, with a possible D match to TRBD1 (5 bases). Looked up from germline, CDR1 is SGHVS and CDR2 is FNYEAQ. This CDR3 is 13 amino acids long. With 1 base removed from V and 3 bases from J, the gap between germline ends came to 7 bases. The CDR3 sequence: CASSLGRDYEQYF. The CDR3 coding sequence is TGTGCCAGCAGCTTAGGCAGGGACTACGAGCAGTACTTC.

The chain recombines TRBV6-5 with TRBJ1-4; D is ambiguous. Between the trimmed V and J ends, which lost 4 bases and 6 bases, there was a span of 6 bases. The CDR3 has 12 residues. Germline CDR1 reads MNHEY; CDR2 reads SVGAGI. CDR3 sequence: CASSFTDEKLFF. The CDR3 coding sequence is TGTGCCAGCAGTTTCACGGATGAAAAACTGTTTTTT.

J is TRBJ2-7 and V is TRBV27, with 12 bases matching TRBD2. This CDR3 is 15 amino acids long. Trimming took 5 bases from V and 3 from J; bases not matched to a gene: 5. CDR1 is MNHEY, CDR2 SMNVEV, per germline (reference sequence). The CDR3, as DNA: TGTGCCAGCAGTACTAGACTAGCGGGAGACTACGAGCAGTACTTC. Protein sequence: CASSTRLAGDYEQYF.

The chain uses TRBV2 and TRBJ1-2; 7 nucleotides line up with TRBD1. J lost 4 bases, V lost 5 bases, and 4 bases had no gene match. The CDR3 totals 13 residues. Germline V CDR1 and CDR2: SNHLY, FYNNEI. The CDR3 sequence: CASSLTGPYGYTF. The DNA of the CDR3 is TGTGCCAGCAGTCTGACAGGGCCCTATGGCTACACCTTC. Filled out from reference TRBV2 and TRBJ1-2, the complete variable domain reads EPEVTQTPSHQVTQMGQEVILRCVPISNHLYFYWYRQILGQKVEFLVSFYNNEISEKSEIFDDQFSVERPDGSNFTLKIRSTKLEDSAMYFCASSLTGPYGYTFGSGTRLTVV.

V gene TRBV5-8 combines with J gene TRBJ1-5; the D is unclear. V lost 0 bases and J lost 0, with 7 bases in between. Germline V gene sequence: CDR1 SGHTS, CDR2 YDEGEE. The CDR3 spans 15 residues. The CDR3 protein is CASSLGVSSNQPQHF. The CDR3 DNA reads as TGTGCCAGCAGCTTGGGGGTCAGTAGCAATCAGCCCCAGCATTTT. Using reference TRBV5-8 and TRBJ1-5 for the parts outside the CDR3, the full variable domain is EAGVTQSPTHLIKTRGQQATLRCSPISGHTSVYWYQQALGLGLQFLLWYDEGEERNRGNFPPRFSGRQFPNYSSELNVNALELEDSALYLCASSLGVSSNQPQHFGDGTRLSIL.

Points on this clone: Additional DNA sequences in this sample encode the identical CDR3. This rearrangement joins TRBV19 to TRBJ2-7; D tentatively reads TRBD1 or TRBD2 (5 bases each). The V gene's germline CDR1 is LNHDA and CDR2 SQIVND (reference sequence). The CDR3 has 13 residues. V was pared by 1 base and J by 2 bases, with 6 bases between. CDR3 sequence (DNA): TGTGCCAGTAGTATAGGAGGGGCCTACGAGCAGTACTTC. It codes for CASSIGGAYEQYF.

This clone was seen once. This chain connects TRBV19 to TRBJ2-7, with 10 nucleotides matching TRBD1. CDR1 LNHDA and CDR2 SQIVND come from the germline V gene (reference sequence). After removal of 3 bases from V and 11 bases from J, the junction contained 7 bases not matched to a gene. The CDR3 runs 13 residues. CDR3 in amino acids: CASSMRTGGRKYF. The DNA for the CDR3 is TGTGCCAGTAGTATGAGGACAGGGGGGCGAAAGTACTTC.

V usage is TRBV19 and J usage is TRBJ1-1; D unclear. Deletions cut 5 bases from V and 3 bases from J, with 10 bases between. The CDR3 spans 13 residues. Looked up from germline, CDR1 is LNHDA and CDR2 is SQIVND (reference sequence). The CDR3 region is CASSPQEYTEAFF. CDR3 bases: TGTGCCAGTAGTCCCCAGGAGTACACTGAAGCTTTCTTT.

As DNA, the CDR3 is TGTGCCAGCAGTGACGTTGGCAGGGGGCAGAATGAGCAGTTCTTC. It is translated as CASSDVGRGQNEQFF. The rearrangement links TRBV6-4 to TRBJ2-1, with 8 bases matching TRBD1. Germline CDR1 is MRHNA and CDR2 is SNTAGT. Unmatched junction bases numbered 7, after V lost 2 bases and J lost 7 bases. CDR3 length: 15 residues.

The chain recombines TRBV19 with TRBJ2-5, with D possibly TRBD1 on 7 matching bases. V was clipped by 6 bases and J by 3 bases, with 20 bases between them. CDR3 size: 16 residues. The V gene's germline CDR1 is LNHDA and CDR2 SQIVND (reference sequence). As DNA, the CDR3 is TGTGCCAGTAGCCGACAGAGAGGGGGCGGGGAAGAGACCCAGTACTTC. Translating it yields CASSRQRGGGEETQYF. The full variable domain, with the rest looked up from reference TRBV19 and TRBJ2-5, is DGGITQSPKYLFRKEGQNVTLSCEQNLNHDAMYWYRQDPGQGLRLIYYSQIVNDFQKGDIAEGYSVSREKKESFPLTVTSAQKNPTAFYLCASSRQRGGGEETQYFGPGTRLLVL.

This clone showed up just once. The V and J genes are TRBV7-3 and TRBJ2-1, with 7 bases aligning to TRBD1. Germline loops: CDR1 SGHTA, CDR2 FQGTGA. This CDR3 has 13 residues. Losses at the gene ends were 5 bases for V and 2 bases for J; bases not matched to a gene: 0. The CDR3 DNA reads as TGTGCCAGCAGCGGGACAGCCTACAATGAGCAGTTCTTC. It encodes CASSGTAYNEQFF.

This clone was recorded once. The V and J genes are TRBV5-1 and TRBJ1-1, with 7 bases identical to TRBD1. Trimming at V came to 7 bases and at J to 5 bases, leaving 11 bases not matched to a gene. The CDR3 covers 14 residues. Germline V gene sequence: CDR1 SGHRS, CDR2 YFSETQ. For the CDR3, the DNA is TGCGCCAGCTCCCCACAGGGGCCACTTACTGAAGCTTTCTTT. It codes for CASSPQGPLTEAFF. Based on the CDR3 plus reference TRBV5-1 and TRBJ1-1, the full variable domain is KAGVTQTPRYLIKTRGQQVTLSCSPISGHRSVSWYQQTPGQGLQFLFEYFSETQRNKGNFPGRFSGRQFSNSRSEMNVSTLELGDSALYLCASSPQGPLTEAFFGQGTRLTVV.

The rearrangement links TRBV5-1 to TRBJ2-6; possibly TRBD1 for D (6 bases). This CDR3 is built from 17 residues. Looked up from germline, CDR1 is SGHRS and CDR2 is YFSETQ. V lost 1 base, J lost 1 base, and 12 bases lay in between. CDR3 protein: CASSLTGQLSGANVLTF. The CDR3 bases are TGCGCCAGCAGCTTGACGGGACAACTTTCTGGGGCCAACGTCCTGACTTTC.

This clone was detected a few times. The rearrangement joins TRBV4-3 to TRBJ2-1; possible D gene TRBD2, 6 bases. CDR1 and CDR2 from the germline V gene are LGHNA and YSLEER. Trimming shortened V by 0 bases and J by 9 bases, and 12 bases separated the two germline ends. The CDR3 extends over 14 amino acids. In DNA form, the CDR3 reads TGCGCCAGCAGCCAAGATCGAACTAGCACTGAGCAGTTCTTC. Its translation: CASSQDRTSTEQFF.

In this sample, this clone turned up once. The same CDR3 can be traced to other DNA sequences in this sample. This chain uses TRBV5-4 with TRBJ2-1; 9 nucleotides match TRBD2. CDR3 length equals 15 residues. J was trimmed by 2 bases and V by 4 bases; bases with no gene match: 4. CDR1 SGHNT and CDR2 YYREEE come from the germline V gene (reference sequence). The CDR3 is CASSPTSGPYNEQFF. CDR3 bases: TGTGCCAGCAGCCCCACTAGCGGGCCCTACAATGAGCAGTTCTTC.